This TCR beta chain was obtained from a study of beta chain features in type 1 diabetes. Study-wide results and caveats: Shorter TCRB CDR3s, moderately but significantly so, were found in Type 1 diabetes patients in all four CD4+ subsets. The naive, central memory and Treg TCRB repertoires of patients appeared to be more similar to one another than those of healthy donors.

Since all of the isolated RNA was reverse transcribed, expressed TCRB transcripts were what got sequenced. Clones were sequenced by immunoSEQ multiplex PCR, and TCRdb holds only the in-frame ones, with some missing. This table holds roughly 350,000 clones, 9.6% found once. This clone has just a few counts. Its target is not known. The authors sorted CD4+ naive, central memory, regulatory and stem cell-like memory cells via CD45RO/CCR7/CD25/CD127/CD95/CD27. The authors obtained over 98% purity in all sorted populations. This receptor was obtained from a man aged 25-40 years with type 1 diabetes. Sample: central memory CD4+ T cells from blood.

The CDR3 DNA is TGCAGTGCTGCTCAGGGGACAATTCAGTACTTC. The encoded protein is CSAAQGTIQYF. The chain joins TRBV20-1 to TRBJ2-4, with D possibly TRBD1 on 6 matching bases. The length of the CDR3 is 11 residues. The germline gives CDR1 DFQATT, CDR2 SNEGSKA (reference sequence). The V end lost 5 bases, the J end lost 10 bases, and 12 bases lay between the germline ends.